These 21 T cell receptor beta chains were sequenced from one sample in a study of T-cell memory formation after mild COVID-19. TCRdb ran MiXCR on the 5' RACE reads and lists one entry per CDR3 protein. In the table there are almost 550,000 distinct CDR3 sequences, roughly 20% of which are singletons. Sequenced material: PBMCs or a T cell subset sorted from them (not recorded which). The receptors were sampled from an adult woman who had mild COVID-19 (a few samples of this study predate the infection). Cell type and time point are not known.

CDR3 sequence: CASSPRLRDYKNIQYF. As DNA, the CDR3 is TGTGCCAGCTCACCGCGCCTAAGGGATTACAAAAACATTCAGTACTTC. This chain joins TRBV18 and TRBJ2-4, with D hard to call. Germline CDR1 and CDR2: KGHSH and LQKENI. CDR3 length: 16 amino acids. Trimming shortened V by 3 bases and J by 3 bases, and 15 bases separated the two germline ends.

In its sample, this clonotype was seen a few times. The J gene is TRBJ2-1, the V gene TRBV9; TRBD1 agrees at 9 bases. The CDR3 runs to 14 residues. The junction had 8 bases not matched to a gene; V was cut back by 4 bases and J by 9 bases. CDR1 and CDR2 (germline): SGDLS, YYNGEE. The CDR3 nucleotides read TGTGCCAGCAGCCAAAATACAGGGGGCCTTGAGCAGTTCTTC. This gives the protein CASSQNTGGLEQFF. The whole variable domain, filled in from reference TRBV9 and TRBJ2-1, reads DSGVTQTPKHLITATGQRVTLRCSPRSGDLSVYWYQQSLDQGLQFLIQYYNGEERAKGNILERFSAQQFPDLHSELNLSSLELGDSALYFCASSQNTGGLEQFFGPGTRLTVL.

This clonotype came up a few times. J is TRBJ1-1 and V is TRBV7-6, with D maybe TRBD1 (5 bases). The CDR3 totals 14 residues. Germline assignment: CDR1 SGHVS and CDR2 FNYEAQ. Trimming cost V 5 bases and J 3 bases, with 13 bases left between them. The CDR3 is CASSKSGGYTEAFF. The CDR3 nucleotides read TGTGCCAGCAGCAAGAGCGGGGGTTACACTGAAGCTTTCTTT.

There are a few counts of this clonotype. V is TRBV11-2 and J is TRBJ1-1; D is ambiguous. Looked up from germline, CDR1 is SGHAT and CDR2 is FQNNGV. V was shortened by 1 base and J by 1 base, with 13 bases between the two germline ends. CDR3 length equals 16 residues. DNA of the CDR3: TGTGCCAGCAGCTTAGGTGGTTGGGTACCGAACACTGAAGCTTTCTTT. Amino acids: CASSLGGWVPNTEAFF.

The J gene is TRBJ2-5, the V gene TRBV21-1; TRBD1 was called by the table and not checked on the DNA. TRBV21-1 is a known pseudogene. The CDR3 has 14 amino acids. The chain's CDR3 is CASSKSEGQETQYF. CDR3 DNA: TGTGCCAGCAGCAAATCCGAGGGGCAAGAGACCCAGTACTTC.

This clonotype occurred many times. This sequence joins TRBV7-8 and TRBJ2-1, with 7 positions matching TRBD2. In germline, CDR1 is SGHVS, CDR2 FQNEAQ. This CDR3 is 15 amino acids long. V was pared by 2 bases and J by 8 bases, with 9 bases of the junction left unmatched. CDR3 bases: TGTGCCAGCAGCTTACCGGCGGGAGTGGAATATGAGCAGTTCTTC. Encoded protein: CASSLPAGVEYEQFF. The entire variable domain, with the rest obtained from reference TRBV7-8 and TRBJ2-1, is as follows: GAGVSQSPRYKVAKRGQDVALRCDPISGHVSLFWYQQALGQGPEFLTYFQNEAQLDKSGLPSDRFFAERPEGSVSTLKIQRTQQEDSAVYLCASSLPAGVEYEQFFGPGTRLTVL.

J is TRBJ2-1 and V is TRBV6-5, with D maybe TRBD1 (5 bases). V dropped 5 bases and J dropped 7 bases, with 18 bases sitting between them. Germline V lookup: CDR1 MNHEY, CDR2 SVGAGI. This CDR3 spans 15 amino acids. As DNA, the CDR3 is TGTGCCAGCAGTCTCCCAGGTGGGGCATGGAATGAGCAGTTCTTC. Translating it yields CASSLPGGAWNEQFF.

The genes are TRBV12-3 or TRBV12-4 and TRBJ1-3, with D unresolved. This CDR3 has 17 residues. V was cut by 3 bases and J by 0 bases, with 15 bases left in between. As DNA, the CDR3 is TGTGCCAGCAGTTTTTTGAGACTGAGTAGCTCTGGAAACACCATATATTTT. Translated: CASSFLRLSSSGNTIYF.

The V call is TRBV27, the J call TRBJ2-7; D unclear. Germline values: CDR1 MNHEY, CDR2 SMNVEV (reference sequence). The CDR3 is made up of 15 amino acids. V dropped 5 bases and J dropped 2 bases, with 16 bases sitting between them. The CDR3 region has the DNA TGTGCCAGCAGTCCCCGGGCCGTCTTAGCCTACGAGCAGTACTTC. Protein product: CASSPRAVLAYEQYF.

The V and J genes are TRBV19 and TRBJ2-1, with 12 bases identical to TRBD2. Germline V lookup: CDR1 LNHDA, CDR2 SQIVND (reference sequence). V dropped 1 base and J dropped 2; count of bases not matched to a gene: 6. The CDR3 is 18 residues long. CDR3 protein: CASSIARTSGNTYNEQFF. CDR3 bases: TGTGCCAGTAGTATAGCTCGGACTAGCGGGAACACCTACAATGAGCAGTTCTTC. The full variable domain, its missing parts supplied by reference TRBV19 and TRBJ2-1, is DGGITQSPKYLFRKEGQNVTLSCEQNLNHDAMYWYRQDPGQGLRLIYYSQIVNDFQKGDIAEGYSVSREKKESFPLTVTSAQKNPTAFYLCASSIARTSGNTYNEQFFGPGTRLTVL.

This clonotype has at least ten counts. This chain uses TRBV15 with TRBJ2-7, with D uncertain. V lost 0 bases to trimming and J lost 1 base, with 4 bases between them. Germline loops: CDR1 LNHNV, CDR2 YYDKDF (reference sequence). The CDR3 runs 13 residues. The CDR3 region is CATSRDGSYEQYF. In DNA, the CDR3 is TGTGCCACCAGCAGAGATGGTTCCTACGAGCAGTACTTC.

There are a few counts of this clonotype. The chain uses TRBV12-3 or TRBV12-4 and TRBJ1-3; a possible D gene is TRBD1 (5 bases). The CDR3 loop spans 12 amino acids. The V end was cut by 3 bases, the J end by 6 bases, with 6 bases between. The CDR3 is CASSFRANTIYF. DNA of the CDR3: TGTGCCAGCAGTTTCAGGGCAAACACCATATATTTT.

The sample holds a few counts of this clonotype. The rearrangement links TRBV7-2 to TRBJ2-1; 7 positions match TRBD2. Germline lookup yields CDR1 SGHTA and CDR2 FQGNSA. The CDR3 sequence is 16 residues long. Trimming took 1 base from V and 4 from J; bases not matched to a gene: 7. The CDR3 nucleotides are TGTGCCAGCAGCTTAGAGGCGACGGGAGGATACAATGAGCAGTTCTTC. Translated, it gives CASSLEATGGYNEQFF.

This clonotype has more than one count but fewer than ten. V is TRBV5-1 and J is TRBJ2-7; D perhaps matches TRBD2 (6 bases). V was cut by 4 bases and J by 6 bases, with 20 bases left in between. The CDR3 contains 15 residues. Germline V gene lookup returns CDR1 SGHRS and CDR2 YFSETQ. This chain's CDR3 is CASSPMGGKEAEQYF. CDR3 DNA sequence: TGCGCCAGCAGCCCGATGGGGGGAAAGGAGGCCGAGCAGTACTTC. The variable domain in full, completed from reference TRBV5-1 and TRBJ2-7, reads KAGVTQTPRYLIKTRGQQVTLSCSPISGHRSVSWYQQTPGQGLQFLFEYFSETQRNKGNFPGRFSGRQFSNSRSEMNVSTLELGDSALYLCASSPMGGKEAEQYFGPGTRLTVT.

There are a few counts of this clonotype. The V gene is TRBV5-1, the J gene TRBJ2-5, with 7 positions matching TRBD2. The germline V gene has CDR1 SGHRS and CDR2 YFSETQ. The V gene end was trimmed by 0 bases and the J gene end by 1 base; junction bases not matched to a gene: 9. CDR3 length: 17 residues. CDR3 sequence: CASSLAHASGTQETQYF. CDR3 DNA: TGCGCCAGCAGCTTGGCGCATGCTAGCGGAACCCAAGAGACCCAGTACTTC.

The rearrangement links TRBV4-2 to TRBJ2-5; 9 nucleotides align to TRBD2. V shed 2 bases, J shed 4 bases, and the junction held 11 bases outside the gene matches. The CDR3 loop spans 17 amino acids. CDR1 is LGHNA and CDR2 is YNFKEQ in the germline V gene. Here the CDR3 reads CASSQTSGGMSGETQYF. As DNA, the CDR3 is TGTGCCAGCAGCCAAACCAGCGGGGGGATGAGTGGAGAGACCCAGTACTTC.

This clonotype turned up a few times. The chain recombines TRBV7-9 with TRBJ1-6, with D uncertain. CDR3 length: 13 amino acids. Germline V gene lookup returns CDR1 SEHNR and CDR2 FQNEAQ (reference sequence). V was cut by 1 base and J by 9 bases, with 7 bases left in between. Written as DNA, the CDR3 is TGTGCCAGCAGCTTAGTCGCAGTTTCACCCCTCCACTTT. Translation gives CASSLVAVSPLHF.

The chain uses TRBV10-2 and TRBJ2-1; D is uncertain. In germline, CDR1 is WSHSY, CDR2 SAAADI. With 2 bases removed from V and 9 bases from J, the gap between germline ends came to 17 bases. The CDR3 has 15 residues. The CDR3 DNA reads TGCGCCAGCAGTGAGATTCGCCAACCAGTCGGTGAGCAGTTCTTC. This sequence encodes CASSEIRQPVGEQFF.

This clonotype was observed a handful of times. The V gene is TRBV7-9, the J gene TRBJ1-1; D may be TRBD1 (5 bases). The V and J ends lost 5 bases and 1 base respectively, with 14 bases between them. The CDR3 consists of 15 residues. CDR1 and CDR2 from the germline V gene are SEHNR and FQNEAQ (reference sequence). As DNA, the CDR3 is TGTGCCAGCAGCCGAGTAGGACAATCGAACACTGAAGCTTTCTTT. It is translated as CASSRVGQSNTEAFF.

The CDR3 here is CASRSGPEETQYF. The CDR3 region has the DNA TGTGCCAGCAGGAGTGGACCAGAGGAGACCCAGTACTTC. The rearrangement uses TRBV13 and TRBJ2-5; D is undetermined. This CDR3 has 13 residues. The V and J ends lost 6 bases and 5 bases respectively, with 13 bases between them. Germline values: CDR1 PRHDT, CDR2 FYEKMQ (reference sequence).

This rearrangement joins TRBV18 to TRBJ2-5, with D perhaps matching TRBD1 (5 bases). The V gene's germline CDR1 is KGHSH and CDR2 LQKENI. The CDR3 runs 15 residues. Trimming stripped 1 base from V and 1 base from J, with 10 bases between. CDR3 sequence reads: CASSPLQGPQETQYF. CDR3 nucleotides: TGTGCCAGCTCACCACTCCAGGGTCCCCAAGAGACCCAGTACTTC.